This entry features one TCR beta chain sequence. The antigen is not known. This CDR3 has 17 amino acids. Germline lookup yields CDR1 SGDLS and CDR2 YYNGEE. Germline trimming cut 4 bases from V and 7 bases from J; bases unmatched to any gene: 13. Reverse transcription of 0.5 to 1 ug RNA was performed with random hexamers. An immunoSEQ multiplex PCR generated amplified TCR beta CDR3 products spanning 54 Vbeta and 13 Jbeta. TCRdb called the immunoSEQ multiplex PCR reads again in MiXCR, with one record for every CDR3 protein. In the table there are about 140,000 distinct CDR3 sequences, approximately 95% of which are singletons. This entry comes from a study of CD8 T cells in Susac syndrome. General study findings and limits: The number of individuals included in the study's TCR sequencing and HLA analysis was acknowledged as relatively small.

The healthy controls were matched to patients by age and sex. Isolation of CD8+ and CD4+ T cells was performed negatively, whereas enrichment of TEMRA cells was done by FACS. The sequence derives from a human donor in good health. The V gene is TRBV9, the J gene TRBJ2-5, with 13 bases fitting TRBD2. The sample consisted of CD8+ T cells from PBMCs. The CDR3 DNA follows: TGTGCCAGCAGCCCGGGACTAGCGGGACTCACACAGGGGACCCAGTACTTC. Translating gives CASSPGLAGLTQGTQYF.